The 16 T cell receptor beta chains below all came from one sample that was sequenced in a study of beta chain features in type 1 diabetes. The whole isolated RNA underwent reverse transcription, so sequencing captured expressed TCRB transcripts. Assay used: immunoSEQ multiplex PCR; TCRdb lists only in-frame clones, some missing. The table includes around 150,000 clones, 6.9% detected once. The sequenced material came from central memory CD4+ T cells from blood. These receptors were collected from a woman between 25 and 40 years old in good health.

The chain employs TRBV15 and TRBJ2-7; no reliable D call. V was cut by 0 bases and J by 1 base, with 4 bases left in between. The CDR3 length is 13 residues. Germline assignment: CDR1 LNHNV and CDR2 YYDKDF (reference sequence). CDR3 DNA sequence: TGTGCCACCAGCAGAGATCCGTCCTACGAGCAGTACTTC. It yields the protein CATSRDPSYEQYF.

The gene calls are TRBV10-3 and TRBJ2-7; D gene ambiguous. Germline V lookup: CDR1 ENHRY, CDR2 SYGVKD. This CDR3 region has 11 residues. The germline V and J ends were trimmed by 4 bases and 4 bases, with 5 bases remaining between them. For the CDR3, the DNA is TGTGCCATCAGTGCCCAGTACGAGCAGTACTTC. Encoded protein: CAISAQYEQYF.

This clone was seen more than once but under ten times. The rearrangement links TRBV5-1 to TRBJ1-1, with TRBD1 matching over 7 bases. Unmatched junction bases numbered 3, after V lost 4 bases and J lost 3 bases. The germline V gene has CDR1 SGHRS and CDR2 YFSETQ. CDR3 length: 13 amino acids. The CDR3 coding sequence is TGCGCCAGCAGCACAGGGACAGACACTGAAGCTTTCTTT. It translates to CASSTGTDTEAFF.

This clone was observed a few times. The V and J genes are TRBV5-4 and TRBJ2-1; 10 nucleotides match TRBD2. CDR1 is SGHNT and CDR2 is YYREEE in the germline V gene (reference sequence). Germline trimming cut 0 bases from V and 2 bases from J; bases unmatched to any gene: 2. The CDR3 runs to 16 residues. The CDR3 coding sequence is TGTGCCAGCAGCTTGGGTAGCGGGGGGACCTACAATGAGCAGTTCTTC. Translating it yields CASSLGSGGTYNEQFF.

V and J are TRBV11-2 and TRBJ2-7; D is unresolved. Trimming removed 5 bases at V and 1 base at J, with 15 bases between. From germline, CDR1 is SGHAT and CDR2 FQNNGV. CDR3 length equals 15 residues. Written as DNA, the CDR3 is TGTGCCAGCAGCAACCGCTTGGCGGTGTCCTACGAGCAGTACTTC. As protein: CASSNRLAVSYEQYF.

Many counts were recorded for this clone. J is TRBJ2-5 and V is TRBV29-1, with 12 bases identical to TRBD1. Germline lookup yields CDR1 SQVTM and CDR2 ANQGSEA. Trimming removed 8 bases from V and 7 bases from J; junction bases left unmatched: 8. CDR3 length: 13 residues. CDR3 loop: CSTFPGQGATQYF. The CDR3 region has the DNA TGCAGCACCTTCCCGGGACAGGGGGCGACCCAGTACTTC.

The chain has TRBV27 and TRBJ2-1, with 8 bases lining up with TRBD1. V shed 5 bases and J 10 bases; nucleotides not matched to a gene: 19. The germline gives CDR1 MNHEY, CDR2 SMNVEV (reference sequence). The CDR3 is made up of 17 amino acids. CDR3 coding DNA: TGTGCCAGCAGTCCTAGGCTAGGGACAGGACCCAGCGGGGAGCAGTTCTTC. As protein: CASSPRLGTGPSGEQFF.

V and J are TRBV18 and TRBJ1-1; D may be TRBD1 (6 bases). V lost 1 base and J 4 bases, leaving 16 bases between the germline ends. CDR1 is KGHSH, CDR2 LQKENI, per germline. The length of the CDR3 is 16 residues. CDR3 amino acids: CASSPLSGDLSTEAFF. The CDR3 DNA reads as TGTGCCAGCTCACCACTGTCAGGGGATTTGAGCACTGAAGCTTTCTTT. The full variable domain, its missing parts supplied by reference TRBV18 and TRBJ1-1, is NAGVMQNPRHLVRRRGQEARLRCSPMKGHSHVYWYRQLPEEGLKFMVYLQKENIIDESGMPKERFSAEFPKEGPSILRIQQVVRGDSAAYFCASSPLSGDLSTEAFFGQGTRLTVV.

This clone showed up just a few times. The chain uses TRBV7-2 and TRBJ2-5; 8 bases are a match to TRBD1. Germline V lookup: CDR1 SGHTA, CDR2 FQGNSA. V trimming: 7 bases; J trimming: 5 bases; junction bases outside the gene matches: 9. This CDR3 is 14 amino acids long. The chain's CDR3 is CASKLTGDRETQYF. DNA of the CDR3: TGTGCCAGCAAATTGACAGGGGATAGGGAGACCCAGTACTTC.

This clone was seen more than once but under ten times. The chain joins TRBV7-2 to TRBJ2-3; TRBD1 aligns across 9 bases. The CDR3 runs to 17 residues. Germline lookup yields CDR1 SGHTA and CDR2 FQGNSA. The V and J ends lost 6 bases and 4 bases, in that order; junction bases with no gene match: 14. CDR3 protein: CASSLNGPGQGPDTQYF. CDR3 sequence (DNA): TGTGCCAGCAGTTTAAACGGACCGGGACAGGGCCCAGATACGCAGTATTTT.

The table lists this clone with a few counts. CDR3 residues: CASSFGSMETQYF. CDR3 DNA: TGCGCCAGCAGCTTTGGTAGCATGGAGACCCAGTACTTC. The chain employs TRBV5-1 and TRBJ2-5; D not resolved. This CDR3 has 13 residues. Deletions cut 2 bases from V and 5 bases from J, with 10 bases between. CDR1 SGHRS and CDR2 YFSETQ come from the germline V gene.

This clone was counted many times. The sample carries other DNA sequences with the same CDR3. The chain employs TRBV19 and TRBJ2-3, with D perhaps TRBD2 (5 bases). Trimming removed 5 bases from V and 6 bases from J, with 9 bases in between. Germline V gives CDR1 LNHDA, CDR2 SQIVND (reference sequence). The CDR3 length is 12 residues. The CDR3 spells CASSPRGDTQYF. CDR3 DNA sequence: TGTGCCAGTAGTCCTCGCGGGGATACGCAGTATTTT.

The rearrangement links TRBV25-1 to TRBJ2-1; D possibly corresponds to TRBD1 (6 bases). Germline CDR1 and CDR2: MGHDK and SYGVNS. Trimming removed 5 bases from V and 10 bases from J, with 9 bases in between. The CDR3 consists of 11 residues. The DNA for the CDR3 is TGTGCCAGCAGTCGGACAGAGGAGCAGTTCTTC. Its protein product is CASSRTEEQFF. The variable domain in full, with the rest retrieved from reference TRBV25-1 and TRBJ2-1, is EADIYQTPRYLVIGTGKKITLECSQTMGHDKMYWYQQDPGMELHLIHYSYGVNSTEKGDLSSESTVSRIRTEHFPLTLESARPSHTSQYLCASSRTEEQFFGPGTRLTVL.

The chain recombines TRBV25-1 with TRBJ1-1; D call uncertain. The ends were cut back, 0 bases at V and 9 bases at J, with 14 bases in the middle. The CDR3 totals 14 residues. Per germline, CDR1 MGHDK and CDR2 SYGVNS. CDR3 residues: CASSEYPEIRKAFF. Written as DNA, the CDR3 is TGTGCCAGCAGTGAATACCCGGAGATTAGAAAAGCTTTCTTT. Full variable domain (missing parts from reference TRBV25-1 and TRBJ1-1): EADIYQTPRYLVIGTGKKITLECSQTMGHDKMYWYQQDPGMELHLIHYSYGVNSTEKGDLSSESTVSRIRTEHFPLTLESARPSHTSQYLCASSEYPEIRKAFFGQGTRLTVV.

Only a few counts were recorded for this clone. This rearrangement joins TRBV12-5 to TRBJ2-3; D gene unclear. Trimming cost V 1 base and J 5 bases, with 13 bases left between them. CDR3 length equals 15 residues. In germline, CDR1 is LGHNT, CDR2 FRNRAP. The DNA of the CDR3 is TGTGCTAGTGGTTTGGCCCGTGGTGGAGAAGATACGCAGTATTTT. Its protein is CASGLARGGEDTQYF.

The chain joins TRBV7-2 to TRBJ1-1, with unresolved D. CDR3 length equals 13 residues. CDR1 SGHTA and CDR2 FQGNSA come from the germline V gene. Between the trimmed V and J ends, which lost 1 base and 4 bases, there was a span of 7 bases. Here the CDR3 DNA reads TGTGCCAGCAGCTTAGAGGAGGGCACTGAAGCTTTCTTT. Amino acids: CASSLEEGTEAFF.